Listed below are T cell receptor beta chains from one sample, sequenced in a study of blood T cell repertoires in COVID-19. Clones were read by immunoSEQ multiplex PCR, and TCRdb kept only the in-frame ones, dropping some. This sample carries under 55,000 clones, roughly 83% of them seen once, and the ten largest clones take about 5.8%. Specimen: peripheral blood. Source of these receptors: a human donor in a cohort sampled during active COVID-19. The CDR3 runs from the conserved cysteine through the conserved F or W. Fields, in order: clone size, D gene, V gene, J gene, CDR3 DNA, CDR3 protein. D genes are given only for firm matches. Rows may omit the clone size; those that give it use once, few, many or a size class.

>once|.|TRBV6-6|TRBJ1-1
TGTGCCAGCAGTCCCTTAGGCAGGGTGAGCACTGAAGCTTTCTTT
CASSPLGRVSTEAFF
>.|TRBD2|TRBV11-2|TRBJ2-5
TGTGCCAGCAGCTTAGCACTAGCGGGACCGGGAGGGGAGACCCAGTACTTC
CASSLALAGPGGETQYF
>.|TRBD2|TRBV28|TRBJ2-3
TGTGCCAGCAGTTCCTCCGGGAGCGGGCTTGGGGGGGGCACAGATACGCAGTATTTT
CASSSSGSGLGGGTDTQYF
>.|TRBD1|TRBV12-5|TRBJ1-6
TGTGCTAGTGATCCCGGGACAGGGCTTCGGAATTCACCCCTCCACTTT
CASDPGTGLRNSPLHF
>.|TRBD1|TRBV4-2|TRBJ1-4
TGTGCCAGCAGCCAGGACTTCCGACAGGGGAGGGGTGAAAAACTGTTTTTT
CASSQDFRQGRGEKLFF
>.|TRBD1|TRBV19|TRBJ2-3
TGTGCCAGTAGTGTTGCAGTCGGGACAGGAAACACAGATACGCAGTATTTT
CASSVAVGTGNTDTQYF
>.|TRBD1|TRBV14|TRBJ1-1
TGTGCCAGCAGCCAAACGACAGGGGTCGGCACTGAAGCTTTCTTT
CASSQTTGVGTEAFF
>.|.|TRBV11-2|TRBJ2-7
TGTGCCAGCAGCTTAGTGGACTTCTACGAGCAGTACTTC
CASSLVDFYEQYF
>.|.|TRBV7-9|TRBJ2-5
TGTGCCAGCAGCTTAGTGGCCCCAGGAGAGACCCAGTACTTC
CASSLVAPGETQYF
>.|TRBD1|TRBV5-6|TRBJ1-2
TGTGCCAGCAGCTTCCGACAGGGAGGAGGTTTTAGTTATGGCTACACCTTC
CASSFRQGGGFSYGYTF
>.|TRBD2|TRBV6-6|TRBJ2-1
TGTGCCAGCAGACGACTAGCGGGGGGGCTTTCTTCCTACAATGAGCAGTTCTTC
CASRRLAGGLSSYNEQFF
>few|.|TRBV2|TRBJ1-6
TGTGCCAGCAGCCAACAGGGTTTGTATTCACCCCTCCACTTT
CASSQQGLYSPLHF
>.|TRBD1|TRBV9|TRBJ1-6
TGTGCCAGCAGCCCTCGACAGGGGACTTCACCCCTCCACTTT
CASSPRQGTSPLHF
>.|TRBD2|TRBV10-3|TRBJ2-7
TGTGCCATCAGTGGGAACACCGGGAGGAAATACGAGCAGTACTTC
CAISGNTGRKYEQYF
>.|TRBD1|TRBV5-1|TRBJ1-2
TGCGCCAGCAGCGGCTCAGGGGGTGTTGGCTATGGCTACACCTTC
CASSGSGGVGYGYTF
>.|TRBD1|TRBV7-2|TRBJ1-4
TGTGCCAGCAGCGAATCCGGGACAGTAGTTGAAAAACTGTTTTTT
CASSESGTVVEKLFF
>once|.|TRBV6-6|TRBJ1-4
TGTGCCAGCAGTCCCGTGGAGGGGGGGAATGAAAAACTGTTTTTT
CASSPVEGGNEKLFF
>.|.|TRBV7-2|TRBJ1-6
TGTGCCAGCAGCTCGCAGGGTGTGGGTTCACCCCTCCACTTT
CASSSQGVGSPLHF
>.|.|TRBV6-5|TRBJ2-7
TGTGCCAGCAGTTACTCTACAGGGTATGGCGAGCAGTACTTC
CASSYSTGYGEQYF
>.|.|TRBV7-8|TRBJ2-3
TGTGCCAGCAGCTTCGGGAGAGATACGCAGTATTTT
CASSFGRDTQYF
>.|.|TRBV20-1|TRBJ2-5
TGCAGTGCTAGTGGGACAAATCAAGAGACCCAGTACTTC
CSASGTNQETQYF
>.|TRBD1|TRBV3-1/TRBV3-2|TRBJ1-1
TGTGCCAGCAGCCGGGACAGGGGATGGGGCATGAACACTGAAGCTTTCTTT
CASSRDRGWGMNTEAFF
>.|.|TRBV14|TRBJ1-4
TGTGCCAGCAGCTCCCCCAGGGAAAATGAAAAACTGTTTTTT
CASSSPRENEKLFF
>.|TRBD1|TRBV30|TRBJ1-6
TGTGCCTGGAGTCCGAGGGACAGGGGGCCTTCACCCCTCCACTTT
CAWSPRDRGPSPLHF
>.|.|TRBV28|TRBJ2-2
TGTGCCAGCAGTATACCAACGGGGACAACGGGGGAGCTGTTTTTT
CASSIPTGTTGELFF
>.|TRBD1|TRBV5-4|TRBJ2-3
TGTGCCAGCAGCGGGTGGACAGGGGCAGATACGCAGTATTTT
CASSGWTGADTQYF
>.|.|TRBV5-6|TRBJ2-2
TGTGCCAGCAGCTTGGGGCCTACCGGGGGTGACACCGGGGAGCTGTTTTTT
CASSLGPTGGDTGELFF
>.|.|TRBV11-2|TRBJ2-5
TGTGCCAGCAGCTCCTTTCAGACAGTGCGGGAGACCCAGTACTTC
CASSSFQTVRETQYF
>.|TRBD1|TRBV4-3|TRBJ2-1
TGCGCCAGCAGCGCCCCGGGACAGGGGATATATGAGCAGTTCTTC
CASSAPGQGIYEQFF
>.|TRBD2|TRBV24-1|TRBJ2-3
TGTGCCACCAGTGAGCTGACTAGCGGCACAGATACGCAGTATTTT
CATSELTSGTDTQYF
>.|TRBD1|TRBV19|TRBJ1-1
TGTGCCAGTACCCCTTCTTTCCCAGGGGGTGGCACTGAAGCTTTCTTT
CASTPSFPGGGTEAFF
>.|TRBD1|TRBV27|TRBJ2-7
TGTGCCAGCACTACAGGGGGGCCTACCTACGAGCAGTACTTC
CASTTGGPTYEQYF
>.|TRBD1|TRBV5-5|TRBJ1-1
TGTGCCAGCAGCAGCTGGACAGGTCAGAACACTGAAGCTTTCTTT
CASSSWTGQNTEAFF
>.|TRBD2|TRBV28|TRBJ2-3
TGTGCCAGCAGAATCACTAGCGGGGGGGACGCAGATACGCAGTATTTT
CASRITSGGDADTQYF
>.|TRBD1|TRBV5-1|TRBJ2-1
TGCGCCAGCAGCTTGCGGATAGGACAGGGAAGCAATGAGCAGTTCTTC
CASSLRIGQGSNEQFF
>.|TRBD1|TRBV5-1|TRBJ2-7
TGCGCCAGCAGCTCGCAGGGGGATGCCTACGAGCAGTACTTC
CASSSQGDAYEQYF
>.|TRBD1|TRBV6-5|TRBJ1-2
TGTGCCAGCAGTCCCGGGACAGGCAACTATGGCTACACCTTC
CASSPGTGNYGYTF
>.|.|TRBV19|TRBJ1-6
TGTGCCAGTAGTACCATAGGAAGGGGAGGCTCACCCCTCCACTTT
CASSTIGRGGSPLHF
>once|.|TRBV4-3|TRBJ2-7
TGCGCCAGCAGCCAAGAGTTCAACAGGGATTCCTACGAGCAGTACTTC
CASSQEFNRDSYEQYF
>.|TRBD1|TRBV7-6|TRBJ1-1
TGTGCCAGCAGCTTAGAATACAGGGGGAACACTGAAGCTTTCTTT
CASSLEYRGNTEAFF